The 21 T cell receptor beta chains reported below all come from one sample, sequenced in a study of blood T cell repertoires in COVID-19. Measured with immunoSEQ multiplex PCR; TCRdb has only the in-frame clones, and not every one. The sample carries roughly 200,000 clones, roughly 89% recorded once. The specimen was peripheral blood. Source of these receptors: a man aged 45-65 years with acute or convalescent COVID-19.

The CDR3 protein is CASSGTGSGYTF. In DNA form, the CDR3 reads TGTGCCAGCAGCGGGACAGGGTCTGGCTACACCTTC. The chain employs TRBV9 and TRBJ1-2, with 8 bases matching TRBD1. The CDR3 extends over 12 amino acids. The junction had 2 bases not matched to a gene; V was cut back by 3 bases and J by 7 bases. CDR1 and CDR2 (germline): SGDLS, YYNGEE.

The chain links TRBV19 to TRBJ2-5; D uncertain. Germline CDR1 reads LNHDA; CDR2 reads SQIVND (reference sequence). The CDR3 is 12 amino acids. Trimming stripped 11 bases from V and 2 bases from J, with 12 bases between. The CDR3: CAVSDSQETQYF. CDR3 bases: TGTGCCGTGTCAGACTCGCAAGAGACCCAGTACTTC.

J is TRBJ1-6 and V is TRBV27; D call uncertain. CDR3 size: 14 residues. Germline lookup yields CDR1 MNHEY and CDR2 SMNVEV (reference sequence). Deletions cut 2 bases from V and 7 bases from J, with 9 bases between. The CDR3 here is CASSLAGGNSPLHF. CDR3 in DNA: TGTGCCAGCAGTTTAGCAGGAGGGAATTCACCCCTCCACTTT.

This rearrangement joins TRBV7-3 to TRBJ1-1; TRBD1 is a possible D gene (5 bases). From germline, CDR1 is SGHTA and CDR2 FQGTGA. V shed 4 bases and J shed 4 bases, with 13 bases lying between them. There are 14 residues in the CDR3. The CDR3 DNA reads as TGTGCCAGCAGCTCCGTTGGGGCTCTCACTGAAGCTTTCTTT. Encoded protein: CASSSVGALTEAFF.

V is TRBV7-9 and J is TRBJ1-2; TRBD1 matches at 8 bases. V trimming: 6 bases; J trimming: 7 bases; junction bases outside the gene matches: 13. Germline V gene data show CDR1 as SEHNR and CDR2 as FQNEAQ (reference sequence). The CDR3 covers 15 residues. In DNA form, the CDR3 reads TGTGCCAGCAGACAGCGGACAGGGACGGTTAGTGGCTACACCTTC. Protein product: CASRQRTGTVSGYTF.

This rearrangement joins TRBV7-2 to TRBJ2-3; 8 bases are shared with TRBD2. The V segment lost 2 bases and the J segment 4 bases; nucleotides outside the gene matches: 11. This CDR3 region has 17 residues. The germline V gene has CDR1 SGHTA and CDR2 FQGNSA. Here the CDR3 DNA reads TGTGCCAGCAGCTTAATGGGTGGGCTAGCGGGCCCAGATACGCAGTATTTT. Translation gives CASSLMGGLAGPDTQYF.

As DNA, the CDR3 is TGTGCCAGCAGCCTATTTGCACAGGGGACCAACTATGGCTACACCTTC. Amino acid sequence: CASSLFAQGTNYGYTF. The rearrangement joins TRBV3-1 (or the pseudogene TRBV3-2) to TRBJ1-2; 7 bases fit TRBD1. The V gene end was trimmed by 4 bases and the J gene end by 2 bases; junction bases not matched to a gene: 10. CDR1 and CDR2 from the germline V gene are LGHDT and YNNKEL (reference sequence). The CDR3 runs 16 residues.

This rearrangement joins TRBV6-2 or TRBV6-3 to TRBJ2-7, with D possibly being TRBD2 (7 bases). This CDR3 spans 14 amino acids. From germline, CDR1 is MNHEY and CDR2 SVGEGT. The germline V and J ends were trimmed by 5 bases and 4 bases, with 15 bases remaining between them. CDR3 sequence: CASSRGGNLYEQYV. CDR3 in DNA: TGTGCCAGCAGTAGGGGGGGGAATTTGTACGAGCAGTACGTC.

CDR3 nucleotide sequence: TGTGCCATCAGACCTTCTAGCGGCGCCACCGGGGAGCTGTTTTTT. Protein sequence: CAIRPSSGATGELFF. V gene TRBV10-3 combines with J gene TRBJ2-2; TRBD2 agrees at 7 bases. Losses at the gene ends were 6 bases for V and 4 bases for J; bases not matched to a gene: 8. Germline CDR1 reads ENHRY; CDR2 reads SYGVKD. CDR3 length: 15 amino acids.

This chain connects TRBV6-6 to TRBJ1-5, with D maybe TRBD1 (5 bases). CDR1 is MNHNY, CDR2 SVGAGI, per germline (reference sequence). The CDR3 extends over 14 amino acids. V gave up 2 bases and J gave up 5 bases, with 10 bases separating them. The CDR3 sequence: CASSYAGGDQPQHF. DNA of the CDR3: TGTGCCAGCAGTTACGCGGGAGGGGATCAGCCCCAGCATTTT.

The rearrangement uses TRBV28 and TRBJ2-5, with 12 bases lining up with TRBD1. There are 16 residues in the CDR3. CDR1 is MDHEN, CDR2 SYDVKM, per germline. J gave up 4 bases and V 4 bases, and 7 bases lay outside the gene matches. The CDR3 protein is CASSSSGTGGGETQYF. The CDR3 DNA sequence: TGTGCCAGCAGTTCCTCCGGGACAGGGGGCGGAGAGACCCAGTACTTC.

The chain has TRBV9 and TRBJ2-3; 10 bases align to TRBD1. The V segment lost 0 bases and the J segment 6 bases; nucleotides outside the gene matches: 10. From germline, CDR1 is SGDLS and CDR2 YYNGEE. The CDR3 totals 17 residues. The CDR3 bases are TGTGCCAGCAGCGTAGGCGTAGAGGGACAGGGGACCGATACGCAGTATTTT. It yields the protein CASSVGVEGQGTDTQYF.

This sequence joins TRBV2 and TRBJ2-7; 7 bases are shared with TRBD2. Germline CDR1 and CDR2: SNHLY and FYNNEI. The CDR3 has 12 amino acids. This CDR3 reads CVGGENSYEQYF. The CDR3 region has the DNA TGTGTGGGGGGGGAGAACTCCTACGAGCAGTACTTC. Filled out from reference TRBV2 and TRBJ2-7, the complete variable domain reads EPEVTQTPSHQVTQMGQEVILRCVPISNHLYFYWYRQILGQKVEFLVSFYNNEISEKSEIFDDQFSVERPDGSNFTLKIRSTKLEDSAMYFCVGGENSYEQYFGPGTRLTVT.

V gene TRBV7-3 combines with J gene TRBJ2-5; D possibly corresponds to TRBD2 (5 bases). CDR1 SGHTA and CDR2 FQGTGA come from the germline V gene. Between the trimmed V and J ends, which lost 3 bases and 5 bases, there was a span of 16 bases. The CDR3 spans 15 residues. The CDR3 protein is CASSFSTVASETQYF. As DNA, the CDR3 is TGTGCCAGCAGCTTTTCTACGGTAGCGTCGGAGACCCAGTACTTC.

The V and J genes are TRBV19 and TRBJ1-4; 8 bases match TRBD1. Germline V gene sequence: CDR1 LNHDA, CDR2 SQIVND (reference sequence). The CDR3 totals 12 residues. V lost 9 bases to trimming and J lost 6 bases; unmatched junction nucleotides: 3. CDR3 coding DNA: TGTGCCAGCGGACAGGGCCATGAAAAACTGTTTTTT. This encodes CASGQGHEKLFF.

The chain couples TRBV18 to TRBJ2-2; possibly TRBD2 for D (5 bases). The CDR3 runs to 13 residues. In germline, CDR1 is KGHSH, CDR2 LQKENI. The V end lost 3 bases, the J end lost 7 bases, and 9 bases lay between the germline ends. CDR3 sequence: CASSPSGYGELFF. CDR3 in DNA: TGTGCCAGCTCACCGTCGGGGTACGGGGAGCTGTTTTTT.

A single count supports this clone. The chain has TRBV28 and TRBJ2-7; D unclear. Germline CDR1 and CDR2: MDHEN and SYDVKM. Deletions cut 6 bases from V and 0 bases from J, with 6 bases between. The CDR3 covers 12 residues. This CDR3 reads CASRRYSYEQYF. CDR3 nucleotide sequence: TGTGCCAGCAGGCGGTACTCCTACGAGCAGTACTTC.

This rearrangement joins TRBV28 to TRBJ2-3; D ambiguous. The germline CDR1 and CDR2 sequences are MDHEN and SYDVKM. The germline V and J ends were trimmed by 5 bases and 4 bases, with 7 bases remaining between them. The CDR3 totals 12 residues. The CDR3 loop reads CASSRVADTQYF. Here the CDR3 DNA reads TGTGCCAGCAGTCGAGTGGCAGATACGCAGTATTTT.

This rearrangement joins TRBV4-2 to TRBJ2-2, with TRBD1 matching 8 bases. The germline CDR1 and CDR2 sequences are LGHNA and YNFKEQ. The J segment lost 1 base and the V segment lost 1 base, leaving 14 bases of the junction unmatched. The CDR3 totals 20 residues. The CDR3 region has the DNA TGTGCCAGCAGCCAAGCCGGACAGGGACCACTTTATTTGAACACCGGGGAGCTGTTTTTT. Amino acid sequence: CASSQAGQGPLYLNTGELFF.

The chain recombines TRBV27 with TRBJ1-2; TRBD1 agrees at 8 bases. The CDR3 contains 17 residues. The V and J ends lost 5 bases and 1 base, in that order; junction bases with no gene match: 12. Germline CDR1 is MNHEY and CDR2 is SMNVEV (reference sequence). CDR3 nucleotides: TGTGCCAGCAGTCGATCAGCCAGGGGGCGGGATAACTATGGCTACACCTTC. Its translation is CASSRSARGRDNYGYTF.

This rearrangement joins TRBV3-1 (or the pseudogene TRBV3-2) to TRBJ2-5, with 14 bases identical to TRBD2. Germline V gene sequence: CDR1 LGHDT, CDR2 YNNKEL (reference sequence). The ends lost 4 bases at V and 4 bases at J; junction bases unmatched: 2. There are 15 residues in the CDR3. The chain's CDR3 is CASSLGTSGRETQYF. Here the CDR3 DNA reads TGTGCCAGCAGCCTTGGGACTAGCGGGAGAGAGACCCAGTACTTC.